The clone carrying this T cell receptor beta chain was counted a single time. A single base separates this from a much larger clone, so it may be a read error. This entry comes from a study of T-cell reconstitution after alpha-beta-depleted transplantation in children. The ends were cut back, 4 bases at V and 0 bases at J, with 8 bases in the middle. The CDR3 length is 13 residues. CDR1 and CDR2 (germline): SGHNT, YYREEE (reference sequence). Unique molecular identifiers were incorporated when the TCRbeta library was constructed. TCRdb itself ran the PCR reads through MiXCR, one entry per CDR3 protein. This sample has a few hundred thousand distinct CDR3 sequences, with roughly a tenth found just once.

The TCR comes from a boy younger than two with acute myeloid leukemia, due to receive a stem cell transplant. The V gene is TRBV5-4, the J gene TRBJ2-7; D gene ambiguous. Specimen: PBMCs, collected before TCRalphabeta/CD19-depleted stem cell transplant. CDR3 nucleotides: TGTGCCAGCAGCCGGGTGAGCTCCTACGAGCAGTACTTC. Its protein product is CASSRVSSYEQYF.